This note documents a single TCR beta chain sequence. The CDR3 runs 16 residues. CDR1 and CDR2 (germline): GTSNPN, SVGIG (reference sequence). J was trimmed by 8 bases and V by 3 bases; bases with no gene match: 14. It was with 60 Vbeta and 13 Jbeta primers that the PCR ran. Clones were read by immunoSEQ multiplex PCR, and TCRdb kept only the in-frame ones, dropping some. The sample includes around 190,000 clones, about 80% of them seen just once. The sample is drawn from a study of cytomegalovirus exposure and HLA in healthy donors. V is TRBV30 and J is TRBJ2-1; 9 bases are shared with TRBD1. The clonotype originates from a woman aged 50 to 60 in good health and CMV-seronegative. The material sequenced was PBMCs. CDR3 residues: CAWSAKAGQGLHEQFF. CDR3 sequence (DNA): TGTGCCTGGAGCGCGAAAGCGGGACAGGGATTACATGAGCAGTTCTTC.